This T cell receptor (beta chain) was identified during a study of response to subunit inactivated influenza vaccine. This clonotype was detected a few times. One entry per CDR3 protein results from TCRdb running MiXCR on the RT-PCR reads. The sample lists some 500,000 distinct CDR3 sequences, 25% occurring once. Germline V gives CDR1 MDHEN, CDR2 SYDVKM. There are 16 residues in the CDR3. Trimming shortened V by 6 bases and J by 3 bases, and 18 bases separated the two germline ends. The TCR comes from a man in his fifties or sixties who received an inactivated influenza vaccine. The V call is TRBV28, the J call TRBJ1-5; tentatively, D is TRBD1 (5 bases). Specimen: CD4+ T cells sorted from PBMCs, collected 4 to 6 days after vaccination. The CDR3 DNA reads TGTGCCAGCAGGTCTCCGGGCTCCGGGGCCAATCAGCCCCAGCATTTT. Translating it yields CASRSPGSGANQPQHF.